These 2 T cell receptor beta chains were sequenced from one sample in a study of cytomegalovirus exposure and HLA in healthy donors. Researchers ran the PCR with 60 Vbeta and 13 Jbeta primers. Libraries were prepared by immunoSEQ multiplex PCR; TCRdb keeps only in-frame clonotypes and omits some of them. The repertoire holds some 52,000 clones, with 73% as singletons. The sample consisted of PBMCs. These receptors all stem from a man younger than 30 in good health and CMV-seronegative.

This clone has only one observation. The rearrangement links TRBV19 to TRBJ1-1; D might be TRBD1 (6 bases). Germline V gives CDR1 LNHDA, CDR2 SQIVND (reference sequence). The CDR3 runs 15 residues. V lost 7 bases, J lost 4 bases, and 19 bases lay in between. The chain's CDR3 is CASTASHARGTEAFF. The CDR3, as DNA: TGTGCCAGTACCGCGTCGCACGCCAGGGGCACTGAAGCTTTCTTT.

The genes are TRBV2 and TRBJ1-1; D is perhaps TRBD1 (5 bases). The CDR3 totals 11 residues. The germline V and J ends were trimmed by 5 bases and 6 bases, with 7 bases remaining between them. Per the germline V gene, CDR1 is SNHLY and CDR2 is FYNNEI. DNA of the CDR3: TGTGCCAGCAGTCAGGGTCCTGAAGCTTTCTTT. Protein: CASSQGPEAFF.